This T cell receptor (beta chain) appears in the sequencing data of a study of blood T cell repertoires in COVID-19. Study context: Italy, Spain and the United States were the sources of the convalescent and acute COVID-19 samples.

This clone was found once. Measured with immunoSEQ multiplex PCR; TCRdb has only the in-frame clones, and not every one. The table includes fewer than 110,000 clones, approximately 90% detected once. J was trimmed by 4 bases and V by 5 bases; bases with no gene match: 8. The CDR3 sequence is 15 residues long. Per germline, CDR1 ENHRY and CDR2 SYGVKD. The sequenced material came from peripheral blood. This clonotype originated in a woman aged 25 to 39 with acute or convalescent COVID-19. The chain is built from TRBV10-3 and TRBJ2-1; TRBD1 matches 7 bases. CDR3 bases: TGTGCCATCAGTCACGAAGGGGGCCTATACAATGAGCAGTTCTTC. It codes for CAISHEGGLYNEQFF.